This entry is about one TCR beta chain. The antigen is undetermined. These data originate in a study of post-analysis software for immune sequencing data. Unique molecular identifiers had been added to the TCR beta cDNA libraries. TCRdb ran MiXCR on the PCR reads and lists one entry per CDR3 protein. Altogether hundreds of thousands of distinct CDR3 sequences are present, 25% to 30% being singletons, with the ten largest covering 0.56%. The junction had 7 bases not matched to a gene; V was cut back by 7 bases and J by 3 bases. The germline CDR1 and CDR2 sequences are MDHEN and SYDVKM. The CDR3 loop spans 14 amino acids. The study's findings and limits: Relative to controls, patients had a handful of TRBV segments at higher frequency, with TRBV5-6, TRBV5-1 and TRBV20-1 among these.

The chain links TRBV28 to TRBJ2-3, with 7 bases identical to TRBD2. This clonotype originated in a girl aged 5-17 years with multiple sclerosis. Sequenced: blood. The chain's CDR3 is CASMGGGLTDTQYF. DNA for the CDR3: TGTGCCAGCATGGGCGGGGGACTGACAGATACGCAGTATTTT.